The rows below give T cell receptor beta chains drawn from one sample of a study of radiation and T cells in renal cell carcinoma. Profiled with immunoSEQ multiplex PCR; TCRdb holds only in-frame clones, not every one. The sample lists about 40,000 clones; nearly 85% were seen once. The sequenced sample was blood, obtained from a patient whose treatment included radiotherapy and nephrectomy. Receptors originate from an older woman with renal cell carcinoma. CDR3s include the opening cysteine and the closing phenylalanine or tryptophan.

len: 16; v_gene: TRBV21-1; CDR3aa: CASSNHRGRGSYEQYF
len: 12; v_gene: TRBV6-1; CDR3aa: CASRGASSPLHF
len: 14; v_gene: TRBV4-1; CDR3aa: CASSRGQLNTEAFF
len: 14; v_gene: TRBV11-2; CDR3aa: CASSFSLAGNIQYF
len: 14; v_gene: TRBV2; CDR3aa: CARRVGGSSYEQYF
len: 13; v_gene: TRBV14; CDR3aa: CASSGWDTGELFF
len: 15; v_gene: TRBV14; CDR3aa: CASSQAAQANYGYTF
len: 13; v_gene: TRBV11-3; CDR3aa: CASSFNLNTEAFF
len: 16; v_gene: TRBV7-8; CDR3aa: CASSFGTGTGTGELFF
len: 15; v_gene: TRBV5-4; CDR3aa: CASSMGQGTTGELFF
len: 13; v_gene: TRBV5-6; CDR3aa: CASSLGSSYEQYF
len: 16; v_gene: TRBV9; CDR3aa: CASSSRGLQGGQPQHF
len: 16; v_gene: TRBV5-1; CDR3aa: CASSLAAGLAKNIQYF
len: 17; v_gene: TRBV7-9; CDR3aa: CASSITSGSSGANVLTF
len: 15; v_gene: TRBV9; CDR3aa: CASSPRTPINTEAFF
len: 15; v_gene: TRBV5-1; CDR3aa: CASSLVGTGYNEQFF
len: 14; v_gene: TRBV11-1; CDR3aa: CASSYDRWSTEAFF
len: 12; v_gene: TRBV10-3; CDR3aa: CAISQGYTEAFF
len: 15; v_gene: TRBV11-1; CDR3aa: CASSFLRGREETQYF
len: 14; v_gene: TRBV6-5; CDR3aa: CASRPPGAKGGYTF
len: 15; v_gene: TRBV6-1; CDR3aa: CASRSRGGLTGELFF
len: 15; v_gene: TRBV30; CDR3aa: CAWSRWEGLKETQYF
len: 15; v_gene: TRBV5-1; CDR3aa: CASSLHTGNQETQYF
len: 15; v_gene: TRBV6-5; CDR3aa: CASSPSASRSYEQYF
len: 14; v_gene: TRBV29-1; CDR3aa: CSVEDAGAGYGYTF
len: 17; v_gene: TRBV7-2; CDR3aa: CASSLGATLLRQETQYF
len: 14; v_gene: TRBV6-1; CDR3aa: CASSGQTAYNEQFF
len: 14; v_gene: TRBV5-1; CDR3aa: CASSGTGDDYGYTF
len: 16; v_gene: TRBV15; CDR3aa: CATSEDSYSYNSPLHF
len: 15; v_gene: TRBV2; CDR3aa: CASAPGQGSNQPQHF
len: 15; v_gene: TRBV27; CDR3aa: CASSLDGGSTDTQYF
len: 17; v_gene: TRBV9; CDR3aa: CASSVGASGGRTDTQYF
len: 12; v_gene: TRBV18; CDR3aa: CASSLRTGELFF
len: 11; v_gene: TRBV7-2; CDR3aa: CASSPSGAQYF
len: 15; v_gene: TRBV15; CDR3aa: CATSRDREIYNEQFF
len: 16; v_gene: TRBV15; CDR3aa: CATSRQSGGVLNEQFF
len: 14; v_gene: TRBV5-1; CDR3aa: CASSPGGGNGELFF
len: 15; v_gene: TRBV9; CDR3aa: CASSVSSSVFSEQYF
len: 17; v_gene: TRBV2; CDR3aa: CASSERQTQDFRNIQYF
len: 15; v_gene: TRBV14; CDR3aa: CASSPNSGVGETQYF
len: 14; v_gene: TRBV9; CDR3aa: CASSVAGGGHGYTF
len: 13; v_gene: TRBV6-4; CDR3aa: CASSDVAGGAQYF
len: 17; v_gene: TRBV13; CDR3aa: CASSLVKGLGTADTQYF
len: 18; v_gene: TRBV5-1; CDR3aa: CASSLVGTGTSGANVLTF
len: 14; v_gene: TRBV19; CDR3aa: CASSPGTGPNEQYF
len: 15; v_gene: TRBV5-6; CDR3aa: CASSFRGLAGTEQYF
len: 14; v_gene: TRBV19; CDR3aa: CASTPGTENTEAFF
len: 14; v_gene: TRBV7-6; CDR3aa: CASSLDSFGTEAFF
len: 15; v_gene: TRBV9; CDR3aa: CASSVGGGVYNEQFF
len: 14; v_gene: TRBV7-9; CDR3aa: CASSLAGRAYGYTF